The 9 T cell receptor beta chains below were found in one sample sequenced in a study of human T cells and chemical hapten exposure. TCRdb passed the RACE reads through MiXCR, listing each CDR3 protein once. Of about 85,000 distinct CDR3 sequences in the sample, 7.5% to 9.5% were seen once. Stated time point: pre-sensitization, week 0. Regarding treatment: therapeutic diphenylcyclopropenone sensitization with weekly scalp DPC. The sequenced sample was whole blood, obtained in connection with sensitization to the hapten diphenylcyclopropenone (DPC). These receptors were obtained from a man between 35 and 55 years old with alopecia areata. Some clones in this sample may be carry-over from other donors' samples.

This clonotype was observed a handful of times. V gene TRBV28 combines with J gene TRBJ1-1; 8 nucleotides align to TRBD1. Germline V CDR1 and CDR2: MDHEN, SYDVKM. V lost 8 bases and J lost 4; bases outside the gene matches: 3. The CDR3 loop spans 12 amino acids. The CDR3: CASGQGLTEAFF. As DNA, the CDR3 is TGTGCCAGCGGACAGGGTCTCACTGAAGCTTTCTTT.

This clonotype was seen ten or more times. The V call is TRBV12-3 or TRBV12-4, the J call TRBJ1-1; 7 positions match TRBD1. The CDR3 contains 14 residues. J was trimmed by 4 bases and V by 3 bases; bases with no gene match: 5. The CDR3 DNA reads as TGTGCCAGCAGTTTCCCGACAGGGACCACTGAAGCTTTCTTT. Protein sequence: CASSFPTGTTEAFF.

A few counts support this clonotype. The V gene is TRBV29-1, the J gene TRBJ1-1; the D gene is possibly TRBD1 (6 bases). The V end was cut by 7 bases, the J end by 2 bases, with 8 bases between. The CDR3 contains 11 residues. Looked up from germline, CDR1 is SQVTM and CDR2 is ANQGSEA. The CDR3 DNA reads as TGCAGCGCACAGGGAAACACTGAAGCTTTCTTT. It codes for CSAQGNTEAFF.

This clonotype appeared a few times. V gene TRBV24-1 combines with J gene TRBJ2-4; D not resolved. V lost 4 bases, J lost 0 bases, and 12 bases lay in between. Germline CDR1 reads KGHDR; CDR2 reads SFDVKD. The CDR3 is 16 residues long. In DNA form, the CDR3 reads TGTGCCACCAGTGAATACGACCGTGTAGCCAAAAACATTCAGTACTTC. Translation gives CATSEYDRVAKNIQYF.

This clonotype has at least ten counts. This sequence joins TRBV9 and TRBJ1-3; D not resolved. Germline CDR1 SGDLS, CDR2 YYNGEE. The CDR3 is 14 residues long. V lost 0 bases to trimming and J lost 4 bases, with 8 bases between them. The CDR3: CASSVGTPGNTIYF. Here the CDR3 DNA reads TGTGCCAGCAGCGTAGGGACGCCCGGAAACACCATATATTTT.

The V and J genes are TRBV20-1 and TRBJ2-7; D is perhaps TRBD2 (6 bases). CDR3 length equals 14 residues. V was cut by 4 bases and J by 2 bases, with 15 bases left in between. Germline-derived CDR1 and CDR2 are DFQATT and SNEGSKA (reference sequence). CDR3: CSAIRDSKAYEQYF. CDR3 DNA sequence: TGCAGTGCTATTCGGGACTCCAAGGCCTACGAGCAGTACTTC.

V usage is TRBV20-1 and J usage is TRBJ2-1; 15 nucleotides line up with TRBD2. This CDR3 comprises 14 residues. J gave up 8 bases and V 5 bases, and 4 bases lay outside the gene matches. The V gene's germline CDR1 is DFQATT and CDR2 SNEGSKA (reference sequence). This chain's CDR3 is CSAGLAGGYYEQFF. DNA of the CDR3: TGCAGTGCTGGACTAGCGGGAGGGTACTATGAGCAGTTCTTC.

This clonotype was counted at least ten times. V is TRBV29-1 and J is TRBJ2-1; 8 bases match TRBD1. There are 13 residues in the CDR3. Germline lookup yields CDR1 SQVTM and CDR2 ANQGSEA. After removal of 3 bases from V and 9 bases from J, the junction contained 7 bases not matched to a gene. The CDR3 bases are TGCAGCGTTGAGGAGACAGGGGTTGGTGAGCAGTTCTTC. It encodes CSVEETGVGEQFF.

The chain is built from TRBV7-2 and TRBJ2-2; 12 nucleotides align to TRBD2. The CDR3 is 16 residues long. V gave up 6 bases and J gave up 4 bases; unmatched junction bases: 6. Per germline, CDR1 SGHTA and CDR2 FQGNSA. CDR3 coding DNA: TGTGCCAGCAGGCCGACTAGCGGGAGTAGCACCGGGGAGCTGTTTTTT. The encoded protein is CASRPTSGSSTGELFF.